These 18 T cell receptor beta chains were sequenced from one sample in a study of blood T cell repertoires in COVID-19. Clones were sequenced by immunoSEQ multiplex PCR, and TCRdb holds only the in-frame ones, with some missing. Here the sample spans roughly 59,000 clones, around 88% being singletons. The specimen was peripheral blood. The receptor set was obtained from a human donor in a cohort sampled during active COVID-19.

As regards this clone: Other DNA sequences in this sample translate to the same CDR3. The chain carries TRBV2 and TRBJ1-5, with a possible D match to TRBD1 (5 bases). Trimming stripped 6 bases from V and 0 bases from J, with 9 bases between. The CDR3 runs 14 residues. CDR1 is SNHLY and CDR2 is FYNNEI in the germline V gene. In DNA, the CDR3 is TGTGCCAGCAGGGCAGGGTATAGCAATCAGCCCCAGCATTTT. It codes for CASRAGYSNQPQHF.

The chain links TRBV3-1 (or the pseudogene TRBV3-2) to TRBJ1-6, with 9 positions matching TRBD1. CDR3 length: 15 amino acids. The V segment lost 5 bases and the J segment 6 bases; nucleotides outside the gene matches: 5. Germline CDR1 LGHDT, CDR2 YNNKEL (reference sequence). This chain's CDR3 is CASSLGGQGNSPLHF. CDR3 DNA: TGTGCCAGCAGCTTAGGGGGACAGGGTAATTCACCCCTCCACTTT.

The chain couples TRBV6-5 to TRBJ2-5; D is perhaps TRBD2 (5 bases). This CDR3 has 15 residues. Trimming left V 7 bases short and J 5 bases short, with 20 bases between. CDR1 and CDR2 (germline): MNHEY, SVGAGI. Here the CDR3 reads CASTLSFGLGETQYF. Here the CDR3 DNA reads TGTGCCAGCACCCTGTCGTTCGGACTCGGGGAGACCCAGTACTTC.

The chain uses TRBV6-5 and TRBJ1-1; D is unresolved. The CDR3 length is 13 residues. V was trimmed by 6 bases and J by 0 bases, leaving 8 bases between them. Germline V gene data show CDR1 as MNHEY and CDR2 as SVGAGI. In DNA form, the CDR3 reads TGTGCCAGCAGAGAGTTCCTGAACACTGAAGCTTTCTTT. It is translated as CASREFLNTEAFF.

This clone was recorded once. The chain carries TRBV7-2 and TRBJ1-2; TRBD1 matches 9 bases. Losses at the gene ends were 5 bases for V and 7 bases for J; bases not matched to a gene: 8. The CDR3 runs 14 residues. Germline V CDR1 and CDR2: SGHTA, FQGNSA. The CDR3 nucleotides read TGTGCCAGCAGCCTACAGGGACAGGGCATTGGCTACACCTTC. Translating it yields CASSLQGQGIGYTF.

The CDR3 sequence: CASSETPYRVAGSGNTIYF. As DNA, the CDR3 is TGTGCCAGCAGTGAAACCCCTTACCGTGTTGCGGGGTCCGGAAACACCATATATTTT. The chain couples TRBV6-1 to TRBJ1-3; D uncertain. The CDR3 is 19 amino acids. Germline V CDR1 and CDR2: MNHNS, SASEGT. The V and J ends lost 2 bases and 4 bases respectively, with 24 bases between them.

The genes are TRBV5-1 and TRBJ1-1; tentative D call: TRBD1 (5 bases). V shed 3 bases and J shed 3 bases, with 12 bases lying between them. The CDR3 spans 14 residues. Looked up from germline, CDR1 is SGHRS and CDR2 is YFSETQ. The CDR3 sequence is CASSSSTVYTEAFF. CDR3 coding DNA: TGCGCCAGCAGCTCCTCGACAGTTTACACTGAAGCTTTCTTT.

The chain has TRBV12-3 or TRBV12-4 and TRBJ2-7; TRBD2 might be the D (5 bases). The V and J ends lost 3 bases and 10 bases respectively, with 10 bases between them. This CDR3 region has 11 residues. CDR3 residues: CASSFSGSQYF. DNA of the CDR3: TGTGCCAGCAGTTTCTCGGGGTCCCAGTACTTC.

This clone was seen only once. The chain employs TRBV7-9 and TRBJ2-1, with 7 bases fitting TRBD1. CDR1 is SEHNR and CDR2 is FQNEAQ in the germline V gene (reference sequence). CDR3 length equals 16 residues. J lost 0 bases, V lost 1 base, and 3 bases had no gene match. CDR3 DNA sequence: TGTGCCAGCAGCTTAGTAGGGGGCCTCTCCTACAATGAGCAGTTCTTC. Amino acid sequence: CASSLVGGLSYNEQFF.

The rearrangement joins TRBV11-2 to TRBJ1-5; no definite D call. Trimming took off 0 bases at V and 6 bases at J, with 12 bases between the two ends. CDR1 and CDR2 (germline): SGHAT, FQNNGV. The CDR3 covers 15 residues. Here the CDR3 reads CASSLEAGSFQPQHF. CDR3 sequence (DNA): TGTGCCAGCAGCTTAGAAGCAGGTTCCTTTCAGCCCCAGCATTTT.

The V gene is TRBV6-5, the J gene TRBJ2-5, with TRBD1 matching over 9 bases. Germline trimming cut 5 bases from V and 5 bases from J; bases unmatched to any gene: 3. Germline values: CDR1 MNHEY, CDR2 SVGAGI. The CDR3 totals 13 residues. In DNA, the CDR3 is TGTGCCAGCAGTCGCGACAGGGGGGAGACCCAGTACTTC. Its protein is CASSRDRGETQYF.

The J gene is TRBJ2-5, the V gene TRBV5-4; TRBD1 might be the D (8 bases). Germline values: CDR1 SGHNT, CDR2 YYREEE (reference sequence). The germline V and J ends were trimmed by 4 bases and 5 bases, with 15 bases remaining between them. CDR3 length equals 14 residues. CDR3 sequence reads: CASSHRGGRETQYF. For the CDR3, the DNA is TGTGCCAGCAGCCACAGGGGGGGCCGCGAGACCCAGTACTTC.

V usage is TRBV2 and J usage is TRBJ1-3, with 7 bases that match TRBD1. Germline V gene sequence: CDR1 SNHLY, CDR2 FYNNEI. CDR3 length: 15 residues. V trimming: 6 bases; J trimming: 1 base; junction bases outside the gene matches: 6. The CDR3 DNA sequence: TGTGCCAGCAGACCTTGGGACAGTTCTGGAAACACCATATATTTT. Its protein is CASRPWDSSGNTIYF. The whole variable domain, filled in from reference TRBV2 and TRBJ1-3, reads EPEVTQTPSHQVTQMGQEVILRCVPISNHLYFYWYRQILGQKVEFLVSFYNNEISEKSEIFDDQFSVERPDGSNFTLKIRSTKLEDSAMYFCASRPWDSSGNTIYFGEGSWLTVV.

The chain employs TRBV10-3 and TRBJ2-2; perhaps TRBD2 as D (7 bases). Looked up from germline, CDR1 is ENHRY and CDR2 is SYGVKD. CDR3 length: 17 residues. V was cut by 3 bases and J by 6 bases, with 20 bases left in between. CDR3 nucleotide sequence: TGTGCCATCAGTGATCCACAAGGGCGGGGGCGGGCCGGGGAGCTGTTTTTT. This translates into CAISDPQGRGRAGELFF.

This sequence joins TRBV2 and TRBJ2-7, with TRBD1 matching 10 bases. The CDR3 is 14 amino acids. The J segment lost 4 bases and the V segment lost 6 bases, leaving 6 bases of the junction unmatched. The germline CDR1 and CDR2 sequences are SNHLY and FYNNEI. The CDR3 loop is CASSRQGAEYEQYF. CDR3 nucleotide sequence: TGTGCCAGCAGCCGACAGGGGGCCGAGTACGAGCAGTACTTC.

This clone was seen just once. As DNA, the CDR3 is TGTGCCAGTTCCGGGACAGCCTACAATGAGCAGTTCTTC. The encoded protein is CASSGTAYNEQFF. The J gene is TRBJ2-1, the V gene TRBV11-3, with 7 bases fitting TRBD1. Germline trimming cut 9 bases from V and 2 bases from J; bases unmatched to any gene: 4. The germline V gene has CDR1 SGHNT and CDR2 YENEEA. This CDR3 has 13 residues.

V is TRBV12-3 or TRBV12-4 and J is TRBJ1-2, with TRBD1 matching 7 bases. V was clipped by 5 bases and J by 12 bases; unmatched bases: 6. CDR3 size: 11 residues. The CDR3 sequence: CASSTGQRNTF. Here the CDR3 DNA reads TGTGCCAGCAGTACGGGACAGCGGAACACCTTC.

The rearrangement uses TRBV3-1 (or the pseudogene TRBV3-2) and TRBJ1-2; weak D call: TRBD1 (6 bases). The CDR3 totals 14 residues. Germline assignment: CDR1 LGHDT and CDR2 YNNKEL (reference sequence). V was cut by 0 bases and J by 7 bases, with 12 bases left in between. The DNA of the CDR3 is TGTGCCAGCAGCCAAGATTCAGGGGCGCGTGGCTACACCTTC. Amino acids: CASSQDSGARGYTF.